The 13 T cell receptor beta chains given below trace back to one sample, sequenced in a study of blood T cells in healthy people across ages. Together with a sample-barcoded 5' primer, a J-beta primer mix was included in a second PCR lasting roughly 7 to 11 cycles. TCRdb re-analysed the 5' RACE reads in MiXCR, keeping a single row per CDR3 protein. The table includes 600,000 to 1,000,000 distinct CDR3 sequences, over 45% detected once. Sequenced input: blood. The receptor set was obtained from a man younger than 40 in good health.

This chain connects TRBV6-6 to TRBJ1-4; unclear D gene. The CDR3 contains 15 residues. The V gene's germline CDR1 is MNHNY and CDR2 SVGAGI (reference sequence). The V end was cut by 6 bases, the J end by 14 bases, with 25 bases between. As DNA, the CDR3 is TGTGCCAGCAGGCCGGAGAGATCAGGTGCCGAAGATCTGTTTTTT. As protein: CASRPERSGAEDLFF.

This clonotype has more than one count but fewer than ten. CDR3 coding DNA: TGTGCCAGCAGTTTAGGGGCCGGGACAGGGATGTACGAGCAGTACTTC. Protein sequence: CASSLGAGTGMYEQYF. The chain carries TRBV28 and TRBJ2-7; 9 nucleotides match TRBD1. The germline gives CDR1 MDHEN, CDR2 SYDVKM. After removal of 2 bases from V and 4 bases from J, the junction contained 9 bases not matched to a gene. The CDR3 covers 16 residues.

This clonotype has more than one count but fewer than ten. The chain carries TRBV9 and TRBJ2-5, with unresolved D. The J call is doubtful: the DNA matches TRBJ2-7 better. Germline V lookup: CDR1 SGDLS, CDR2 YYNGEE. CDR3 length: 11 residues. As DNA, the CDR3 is TGTGCCAGCAGCGTAGACCTCGAGCAGTACTTC. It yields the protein CASSVDLEQYF.

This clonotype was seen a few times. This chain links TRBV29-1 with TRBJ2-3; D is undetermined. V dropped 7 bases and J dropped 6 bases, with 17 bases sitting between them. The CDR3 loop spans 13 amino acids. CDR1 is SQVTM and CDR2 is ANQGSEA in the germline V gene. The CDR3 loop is CSAKSGWLDTQYF. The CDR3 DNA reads TGCAGCGCTAAATCTGGGTGGTTGGATACGCAGTATTTT.

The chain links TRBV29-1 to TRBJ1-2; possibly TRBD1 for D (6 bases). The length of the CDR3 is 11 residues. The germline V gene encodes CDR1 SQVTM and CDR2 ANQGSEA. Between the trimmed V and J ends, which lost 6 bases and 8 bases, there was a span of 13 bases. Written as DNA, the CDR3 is TGCAGCGTGTCACAGGGATCCGGCTACACCTTC. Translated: CSVSQGSGYTF.

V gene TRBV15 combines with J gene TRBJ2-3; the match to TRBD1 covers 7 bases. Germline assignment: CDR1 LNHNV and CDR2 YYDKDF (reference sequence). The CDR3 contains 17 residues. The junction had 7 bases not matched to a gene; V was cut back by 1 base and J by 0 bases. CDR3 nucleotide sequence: TGTGCCACCAGCAGAGTTCGGGACAGTACTAGCACAGATACGCAGTATTTT. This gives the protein CATSRVRDSTSTDTQYF.

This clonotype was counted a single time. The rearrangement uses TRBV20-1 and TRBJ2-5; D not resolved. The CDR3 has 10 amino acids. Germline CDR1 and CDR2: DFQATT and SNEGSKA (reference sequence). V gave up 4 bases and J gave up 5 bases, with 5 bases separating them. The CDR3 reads CSATPETQYF. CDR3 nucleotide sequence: TGCAGTGCTACCCCGGAGACCCAGTACTTC.

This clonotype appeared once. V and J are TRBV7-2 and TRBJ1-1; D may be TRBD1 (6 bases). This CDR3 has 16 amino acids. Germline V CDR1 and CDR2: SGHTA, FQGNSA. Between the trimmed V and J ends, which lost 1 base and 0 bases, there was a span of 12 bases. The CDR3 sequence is CASSLGGAGMNTEAFF. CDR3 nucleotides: TGTGCCAGCAGCTTAGGGGGGGCGGGAATGAACACTGAAGCTTTCTTT.

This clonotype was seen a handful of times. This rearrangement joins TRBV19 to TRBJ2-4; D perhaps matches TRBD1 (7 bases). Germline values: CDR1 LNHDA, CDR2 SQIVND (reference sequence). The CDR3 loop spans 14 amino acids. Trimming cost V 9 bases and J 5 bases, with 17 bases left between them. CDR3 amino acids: CASMQGGVENIQYF. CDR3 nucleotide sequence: TGTGCCAGCATGCAGGGGGGAGTCGAAAACATTCAGTACTTC.

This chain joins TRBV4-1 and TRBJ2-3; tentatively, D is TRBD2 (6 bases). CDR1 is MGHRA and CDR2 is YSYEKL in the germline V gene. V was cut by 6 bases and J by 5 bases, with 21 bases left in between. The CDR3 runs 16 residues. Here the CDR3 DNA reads TGCGCCAGCAGGAAGGGTAGCGGTCCCACAGGAGATACGCAGTATTTT. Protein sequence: CASRKGSGPTGDTQYF.

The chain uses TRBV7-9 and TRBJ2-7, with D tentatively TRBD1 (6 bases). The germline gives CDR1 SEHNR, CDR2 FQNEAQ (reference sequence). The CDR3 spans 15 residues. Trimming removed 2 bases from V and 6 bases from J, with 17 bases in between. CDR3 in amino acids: CASSLNNPGQGEQYF. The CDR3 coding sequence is TGTGCCAGCAGCTTAAATAACCCGGGACAAGGCGAGCAGTACTTC.

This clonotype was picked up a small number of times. CDR3 in amino acids: CAIRWLAGVYEQYF. As DNA, the CDR3 is TGTGCCATCAGGTGGCTAGCGGGAGTCTACGAGCAGTACTTC. V is TRBV10-3 and J is TRBJ2-7; TRBD2 matches at 10 bases. Losses at the gene ends were 6 bases for V and 3 bases for J; bases not matched to a gene: 5. CDR1 and CDR2 from the germline V gene are ENHRY and SYGVKD. This CDR3 comprises 14 residues.

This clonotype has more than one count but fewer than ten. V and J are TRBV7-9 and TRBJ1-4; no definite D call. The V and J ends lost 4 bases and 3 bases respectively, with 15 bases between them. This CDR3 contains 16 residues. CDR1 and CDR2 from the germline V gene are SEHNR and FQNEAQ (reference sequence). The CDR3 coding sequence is TGTGCCAGCAGCTCCTCATTGGACGGACCTAATGAAAAACTGTTTTTT. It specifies CASSSSLDGPNEKLFF.